These 5 T cell receptor beta chains were all obtained from the same sample, sequenced in a study of brain T cells in children with intractable seizures. The table came from immunoSEQ multiplex PCR; TCRdb's copy has only in-frame clones and leaves some out. The sample lists a few hundred thousand clones, 93% seen once, with 5.5% to 6% in the top ten. Time point in this sample: blood from clinic visit 5 months post-surgery; TSC patient then seizure free. Sequencing was performed on peripheral blood, taken 4 to 5 months after surgery. These receptors originate from a boy under three years old with tuberous sclerosis and intractable seizures.

The chain is built from TRBV24-1 and TRBJ1-5; TRBD1 might be the D (6 bases). Trimming removed 12 bases at V and 3 bases at J, with 14 bases between. Germline values: CDR1 KGHDR, CDR2 SFDVKD. This CDR3 region has 13 residues. The DNA of the CDR3 is TGTGCCCCCGCGGGACAAATCAATCAGCCCCAGCATTTT. It is translated as CAPAGQINQPQHF.

The genes are TRBV19 and TRBJ2-7; TRBD2 matches 10 bases. J was trimmed by 1 base and V by 0 bases; bases with no gene match: 3. CDR1 is LNHDA, CDR2 SQIVND, per germline (reference sequence). The CDR3 has 16 amino acids. This CDR3 reads CASSIDLLAGSYEQYF. The CDR3 coding sequence is TGTGCCAGTAGTATAGATCTACTAGCGGGATCCTACGAGCAGTACTTC.

The chain employs TRBV9 and TRBJ2-7; 10 nucleotides agree with TRBD2. The germline gives CDR1 SGDLS, CDR2 YYNGEE. V gave up 4 bases and J gave up 1 base; unmatched junction bases: 8. The CDR3 consists of 16 residues. The CDR3: CASSPYQAGGSYEQYF. CDR3 coding DNA: TGTGCCAGCAGCCCATATCAAGCGGGGGGGTCCTACGAGCAGTACTTC. The variable domain in full, with the rest retrieved from reference TRBV9 and TRBJ2-7, is DSGVTQTPKHLITATGQRVTLRCSPRSGDLSVYWYQQSLDQGLQFLIQYYNGEERAKGNILERFSAQQFPDLHSELNLSSLELGDSALYFCASSPYQAGGSYEQYFGPGTRLTVT.

J is TRBJ1-3 and V is TRBV7-8; 8 bases map to TRBD1. This CDR3 contains 17 residues. From germline, CDR1 is SGHVS and CDR2 FQNEAQ. V lost 5 bases to trimming and J lost 0 bases; unmatched junction nucleotides: 9. As DNA, the CDR3 is TGTGCCAGCAGCGCGATGGGACAGGTCAACTCTGGAAACACCATATATTTT. It codes for CASSAMGQVNSGNTIYF.

The chain carries TRBV30 and TRBJ1-6; the D gene is possibly TRBD1 (6 bases). The V end was cut by 4 bases, the J end by 0 bases, with 10 bases between. Per germline, CDR1 GTSNPN and CDR2 SVGIG (reference sequence). The CDR3 covers 15 residues. CDR3 coding DNA: TGTGCCTGGACCCAGGACAGCTCCTATAATTCACCCCTCCACTTT. Its translation: CAWTQDSSYNSPLHF.